The 11 T cell receptor beta chains below all came from one sample that was sequenced in a study of cytomegalovirus exposure and HLA in healthy donors. The PCR had 60 Vbeta and 13 Jbeta primers. Generated by immunoSEQ multiplex PCR, the TCRdb table keeps only in-frame clones and is missing some. The table has under 200,000 clones, 71% seen once. Source material: PBMCs. The receptors originated from a girl aged 5-17 years in good health and CMV-seronegative.

The V call is TRBV5-1, the J call TRBJ1-2, with 9 bases identical to TRBD1. The CDR3 is made up of 14 amino acids. The ends lost 1 base at V and 5 bases at J; junction bases unmatched: 3. Looked up from germline, CDR1 is SGHRS and CDR2 is YFSETQ. The CDR3 protein is CASSLFGTGYGYTF. CDR3 DNA sequence: TGCGCCAGCAGCTTGTTTGGGACAGGGTATGGCTACACCTTC.

Only a few counts were recorded for this clone. The chain combines TRBV7-8 with TRBJ2-6; 9 nucleotides line up with TRBD1. CDR3 size: 17 residues. CDR1 and CDR2 from the germline V gene are SGHVS and FQNEAQ. V lost 5 bases to trimming and J lost 4 bases; unmatched junction nucleotides: 9. In nucleotides, the CDR3 is TGTGCCAGCAGCCCAACAGGGGGCGCGTCAGGGGCCAACGTCCTGACTTTC. As protein: CASSPTGGASGANVLTF.

The chain joins TRBV5-1 to TRBJ2-1, with 10 bases lining up with TRBD2. This CDR3 contains 15 residues. CDR1 SGHRS and CDR2 YFSETQ come from the germline V gene. Trimming cost V 5 bases and J 5 bases; bases outside gene matches: 7. CDR3 residues: CASSPTSGSHNEQFF. CDR3 sequence (DNA): TGCGCCAGCAGTCCGACTAGCGGGTCCCACAATGAGCAGTTCTTC.

The chain is built from TRBV11-3 and TRBJ2-2; TRBD1 is a possible D gene (5 bases). The ends were cut back, 4 bases at V and 1 base at J, with 7 bases in the middle. The CDR3 has 14 residues. Germline CDR1 SGHNT, CDR2 YENEEA. CDR3 amino acids: CASSSGQNTGELFF. CDR3 DNA: TGTGCCAGCAGCTCAGGACAGAACACCGGGGAGCTGTTTTTT.

Details on this clone: As the CDR3 is not closed by the conserved phenylalanine or tryptophan, this likely results from a read error. CDR3 DNA: TGTGCCACCAGCGGAGGGCAAGTAGCTTTCTCT. Amino acid sequence: CATSGGQVAFS. This sequence joins TRBV15 and TRBJ1-1; D not resolved. Germline V gene sequence: CDR1 LNHNV, CDR2 YYDKDF (reference sequence). V lost 5 bases and J lost 10, with 11 bases in between. The CDR3 extends over 11 amino acids.

This clone was picked up a small number of times. The J gene is TRBJ2-3, the V gene TRBV5-1; 11 bases are a match to TRBD2. Trimming removed 0 bases from V and 0 bases from J; junction bases left unmatched: 3. The germline gives CDR1 SGHRS, CDR2 YFSETQ. The length of the CDR3 is 17 residues. Here the CDR3 DNA reads TGCGCCAGCAGCTTGGAACTAGCGGGGGCTAGCACAGATACGCAGTATTTT. This translates into CASSLELAGASTDTQYF.

CDR3 nucleotides: TGTGCCAGCAGTCCTAGCGGGGGGGCATATGAGCAGTTCTTC. Translating it yields CASSPSGGAYEQFF. V is TRBV6-5 and J is TRBJ2-1; 12 bases are shared with TRBD2. Losses at the gene ends were 5 bases for V and 8 bases for J; bases not matched to a gene: 4. The CDR3 length is 14 residues. Germline CDR1 and CDR2: MNHEY and SVGAGI.

This chain links TRBV30 with TRBJ2-3, with TRBD2 identical over 16 bases. The V and J ends lost 5 bases and 6 bases, in that order; junction bases with no gene match: 8. Germline V gene data show CDR1 as GTSNPN and CDR2 as SVGIG (reference sequence). The CDR3 length is 16 residues. DNA for the CDR3: TGTGCCTGGGGATATAAGGGACTAGCGGGGGGGGATACGCAGTATTTT. Residues: CAWGYKGLAGGDTQYF.

This chain links TRBV19 with TRBJ1-6; no clear D. The V gene's germline CDR1 is LNHDA and CDR2 SQIVND (reference sequence). There are 13 residues in the CDR3. Trimming removed 3 bases at V and 7 bases at J, with 7 bases between. The CDR3 sequence is CASSISQNSPLHF. CDR3 bases: TGTGCCAGTAGTATTTCGCAGAATTCACCCCTCCACTTT.

CDR3 region: CASSLTGTGWTGELFF. CDR3 DNA: TGTGCCAGCAGCCTGACCGGGACAGGTTGGACCGGGGAGCTGTTTTTT. The chain is built from TRBV9 and TRBJ2-2, with 8 nucleotides matching TRBD1. Germline V gene data show CDR1 as SGDLS and CDR2 as YYNGEE. The J segment lost 5 bases and the V segment lost 4 bases, leaving 10 bases of the junction unmatched. This CDR3 contains 16 residues.

This sequence joins TRBV4-1 and TRBJ2-2, with D perhaps TRBD2 (6 bases). This CDR3 has 17 residues. Germline V gene data show CDR1 as MGHRA and CDR2 as YSYEKL. Between the trimmed V and J ends, which lost 4 bases and 7 bases, there was a span of 22 bases. DNA of the CDR3: TGCGCCAGCAGCCTCCTACTAGCCTCCCGGGTGGGCGGGGAGCTGTTTTTT. It specifies CASSLLLASRVGGELFF.